These 31 T cell receptor beta chains share one sample of origin, sequenced in a study of T cells in pancreatic ductal adenocarcinoma. Sequencing used immunoSEQ multiplex PCR; TCRdb keeps in-frame clones, though not all of them. The repertoire has approximately 18,000 clones, 88% of them found once; the top ten carry almost 0.95%. Selected pancreatic ductal adenocarcinoma patients had undergone surgery without neoadjuvant therapy. Sequences were obtained from PBMCs. These receptors were taken from a human donor with pancreatic ductal adenocarcinoma.

This chain connects TRBV7-2 to TRBJ2-1, with a tentative D call TRBD1 (5 bases). Germline-derived CDR1 and CDR2 are SGHTA and FQGNSA. The V and J ends lost 5 bases and 4 bases respectively, with 9 bases between them. The CDR3 length is 13 residues. The DNA for the CDR3 is TGTGCCAGCAGCCCCAGGGAATACAATGAGCAGTTCTTC. It is translated as CASSPREYNEQFF.

This rearrangement joins TRBV9 to TRBJ2-7; D is perhaps TRBD1 (6 bases). Germline V gene lookup returns CDR1 SGDLS and CDR2 YYNGEE. CDR3 length: 14 residues. Trimming pared 2 bases from V and 7 bases from J, leaving 16 bases between. CDR3 loop: CASSVDSQWGEQYF. The CDR3, as DNA: TGTGCCAGCAGCGTGGACAGTCAATGGGGGGAGCAGTACTTC.

This chain links TRBV15 with TRBJ1-4, with D possibly matching TRBD1 (6 bases). The CDR3 spans 12 residues. V dropped 8 bases and J dropped 5 bases, with 9 bases sitting between them. Germline CDR1 and CDR2: LNHNV and YYDKDF (reference sequence). CDR3 amino acids: CATRDTNEKLFF. The CDR3 DNA follows: TGTGCCACCCGGGACACCAATGAAAAACTGTTTTTT.

This clone was counted a few times. This chain uses TRBV7-2 with TRBJ1-2; D is perhaps TRBD1 (5 bases). Trimming pared 1 base from V and 2 bases from J, leaving 11 bases between. The length of the CDR3 is 15 residues. Germline V gene data show CDR1 as SGHTA and CDR2 as FQGNSA. The CDR3 coding sequence is TGTGCCAGCAGCTTAGGCCCAGGGCTAAACTATGGCTACACCTTC. Its translation is CASSLGPGLNYGYTF.

This clone turned up a few times. The chain links TRBV7-6 to TRBJ1-1; D remains ambiguous. V dropped 1 base and J dropped 5 bases, with 8 bases sitting between them. This CDR3 contains 13 residues. CDR1 SGHVS and CDR2 FNYEAQ come from the germline V gene. This CDR3 reads CASSLVGVTEAFF. CDR3 in DNA: TGTGCCAGCAGCTTAGTCGGGGTAACTGAAGCTTTCTTT.

The chain uses TRBV7-3 and TRBJ2-1, with 13 bases identical to TRBD2. V shed 3 bases, J shed 7 bases, and the junction held 3 bases outside the gene matches. Germline assignment: CDR1 SGHTA and CDR2 FQGTGA. The CDR3 has 15 amino acids. In DNA, the CDR3 is TGTGCCAGCAGCTTGACTAGCGGGGGGCCTAATGAGCAGTTCTTC. Protein sequence: CASSLTSGGPNEQFF.

The chain combines TRBV7-9 with TRBJ2-1, with 8 bases that match TRBD1. Germline V lookup: CDR1 SEHNR, CDR2 FQNEAQ (reference sequence). The CDR3 totals 14 residues. V lost 4 bases, J lost 9 bases, and 8 bases stayed unmatched. The CDR3, as DNA: TGTGCCAGCAGCTCCGGACAGGGTGAGGGTGAGCAGTTCTTC. The encoded protein is CASSSGQGEGEQFF. Filled out from reference TRBV7-9 and TRBJ2-1, the complete variable domain reads DTGVSQNPRHKITKRGQNVTFRCDPISEHNRLYWYRQTLGQGPEFLTYFQNEAQLEKSRLLSDRFSAERPKGSFSTLEIQRTEQGDSAMYLCASSSGQGEGEQFFGPGTRLTVL.

The chain is built from TRBV29-1 and TRBJ1-1; the D gene is possibly TRBD1 (6 bases). V was clipped by 7 bases and J by 1 base, with 13 bases between them. The CDR3 is 13 amino acids. Germline V gene data show CDR1 as SQVTM and CDR2 as ANQGSEA. CDR3 sequence (DNA): TGCAGCGCAAAGGGGGGGCCGAACACTGAAGCTTTCTTT. It encodes CSAKGGPNTEAFF.

The chain couples TRBV18 to TRBJ1-2, with 7 bases lining up with TRBD1. From germline, CDR1 is KGHSH and CDR2 LQKENI. The CDR3 spans 18 residues. The V gene end was trimmed by 3 bases and the J gene end by 5 bases; junction bases not matched to a gene: 18. DNA for the CDR3: TGTGCCAGCTCACCGGCGTCGACAGGGCCCTCATCCCTATATGGCTACACCTTC. Its translation is CASSPASTGPSSLYGYTF.

This chain joins TRBV7-7 and TRBJ2-3, with D perhaps TRBD2 (7 bases). CDR1 is SSHAT and CDR2 is FNYEAQ in the germline V gene (reference sequence). The CDR3 has 15 amino acids. Trimming took 5 bases from V and 4 from J, leaving 16 bases between them. CDR3 amino acids: CASSPRLGGADTQYF. As DNA, the CDR3 is TGTGCCAGCAGCCCCCGACTAGGGGGGGCAGATACGCAGTATTTT.

CDR3 DNA: TGTGCCAGCAGCCAAACAGGGTTATGGAACATTCAGTACTTC. It codes for CASSQTGLWNIQYF. V is TRBV14 and J is TRBJ2-4; D is possibly TRBD1 (6 bases). The germline V gene has CDR1 SGHDN and CDR2 FVKESK. Deletions cut 2 bases from V and 7 bases from J, with 12 bases between. CDR3 length: 14 residues.

This chain links TRBV7-9 with TRBJ2-1; no clear D. CDR1 and CDR2 (germline): SEHNR, FQNEAQ (reference sequence). This CDR3 comprises 14 residues. With 5 bases removed from V and 10 bases from J, the gap between germline ends came to 18 bases. The CDR3 nucleotides read TGTGCCAGCAGCCCCCAGGTCTCAACGAGAGAGCAGTTCTTC. It translates to CASSPQVSTREQFF.

This chain uses TRBV2 with TRBJ2-1; no firm D call. In germline, CDR1 is SNHLY, CDR2 FYNNEI. The CDR3 has 13 residues. V was shortened by 1 base and J by 7 bases, with 8 bases between the two germline ends. CDR3 region: CASSEVRVNEQFF. The CDR3 region has the DNA TGTGCCAGCAGTGAAGTCCGGGTAAATGAGCAGTTCTTC.

V is TRBV2 and J is TRBJ2-3; TRBD1 agrees at 8 bases. Per germline, CDR1 SNHLY and CDR2 FYNNEI. The V segment lost 6 bases and the J segment 2 bases; nucleotides outside the gene matches: 10. The CDR3 runs to 16 residues. The DNA for the CDR3 is TGTGCCAGCAGCCCCGGACAGGGCCACCCCACAGATACGCAGTATTTT. Translating gives CASSPGQGHPTDTQYF.

The rearrangement links TRBV6-6 to TRBJ2-7, with D perhaps TRBD1 (6 bases). This CDR3 comprises 15 residues. Germline V CDR1 and CDR2: MNHNY, SVGAGI (reference sequence). The V end lost 5 bases, the J end lost 5 bases, and 19 bases lay between the germline ends. CDR3 residues: CASSPIGGKMNEQYF. The CDR3 DNA is TGTGCCAGCAGTCCCATTGGGGGCAAAATGAACGAGCAGTACTTC.

The rearrangement uses TRBV7-2 and TRBJ1-1; 7 positions match TRBD1. The CDR3 has 14 amino acids. CDR1 is SGHTA and CDR2 is FQGNSA in the germline V gene. Trimming removed 6 bases from V and 5 bases from J; junction bases left unmatched: 9. Written as DNA, the CDR3 is TGTGCCAGCAGTCCTGTCAGGGGGAATACTGAAGCTTTCTTT. Amino acids: CASSPVRGNTEAFF.

The chain uses TRBV9 and TRBJ2-1; perhaps TRBD1 as D (5 bases). The CDR3 is 15 residues long. V gave up 2 bases and J gave up 1 base, with 10 bases separating them. Germline CDR1 reads SGDLS; CDR2 reads YYNGEE. The CDR3 DNA sequence: TGTGCCAGCAGCGTTACAGGTGATTCCTACAATGAGCAGTTCTTC. Its protein product is CASSVTGDSYNEQFF.

This clone was seen a few times. The chain combines TRBV10-3 with TRBJ2-5; 13 bases match TRBD2. The V gene's germline CDR1 is ENHRY and CDR2 SYGVKD. The CDR3 consists of 17 residues. After removal of 3 bases from V and 0 bases from J, the junction contained 4 bases not matched to a gene. This chain's CDR3 is CAISDALAGGNQETQYF. CDR3 nucleotide sequence: TGTGCCATCAGTGATGCACTAGCGGGGGGGAACCAAGAGACCCAGTACTTC.

The V gene is TRBV2, the J gene TRBJ2-1; 8 bases match TRBD1. Germline-derived CDR1 and CDR2 are SNHLY and FYNNEI. Unmatched junction bases numbered 16, after V lost 6 bases and J lost 9 bases. This CDR3 has 16 amino acids. The CDR3 nucleotides are TGTGCCAGCAGAACTCGTCGGACAGGGTCGCGGCTTGAGCAGTTCTTC. Protein product: CASRTRRTGSRLEQFF.

The chain combines TRBV5-1 with TRBJ2-1; 7 nucleotides line up with TRBD1. The CDR3 is 15 residues long. Germline V gene sequence: CDR1 SGHRS, CDR2 YFSETQ. With 5 bases clipped from V and 1 base from J, the junction kept 6 bases outside the gene matches. The CDR3 bases are TGCGCCAGCAGTCCATCGGACAGGTCCTACAATGAGCAGTTCTTC. Its translation: CASSPSDRSYNEQFF.

The chain carries TRBV6-5 and TRBJ1-3, with 7 positions matching TRBD1. Germline V gene lookup returns CDR1 MNHEY and CDR2 SVGAGI. V shed 5 bases, J shed 3 bases, and the junction held 4 bases outside the gene matches. The CDR3 totals 14 residues. Here the CDR3 reads CASSPTGNGNTIYF. CDR3 coding DNA: TGTGCCAGCAGTCCGACAGGGAATGGAAACACCATATATTTT.

This chain uses TRBV21-1 with TRBJ2-7; the table assigns TRBD2, which was not confirmed against the DNA. TRBV21-1 is annotated as a pseudogene. The CDR3 spans 16 residues. CDR3 coding DNA: TGTGCCAGCAGCAAAGAGACTAGCGGGGGGGCAAGCGAGCAGTACTTC. This encodes CASSKETSGGASEQYF.

This clone was counted a single time. The chain uses TRBV7-8 and TRBJ1-4; TRBD1 matches 7 bases. CDR3 length: 15 residues. V gave up 4 bases and J gave up 6 bases; unmatched junction bases: 8. Germline lookup yields CDR1 SGHVS and CDR2 FQNEAQ. The CDR3 nucleotides are TGTGCCAGCAGCTCAACACAGGGGTTCCATGAAAAACTGTTTTTT. It translates to CASSSTQGFHEKLFF.

The chain combines TRBV5-4 with TRBJ2-2; 9 nucleotides match TRBD1. V lost 0 bases, J lost 1 base, and 1 base stayed unmatched. CDR1 is SGHNT, CDR2 YYREEE, per germline (reference sequence). The CDR3 consists of 16 residues. The CDR3 bases are TGTGCCAGCAGCTTGGCGGGACAGGGGAACACCGGGGAGCTGTTTTTT. It is translated as CASSLAGQGNTGELFF. Full variable domain (outside the CDR3, taken from reference TRBV5-4 and TRBJ2-2): ETGVTQSPTHLIKTRGQQVTLRCSSQSGHNTVSWYQQALGQGPQFIFQYYREEENGRGNFPPRFSGLQFPNYSSELNVNALELDDSALYLCASSLAGQGNTGELFFGEGSRLTVL.

This chain uses TRBV30 with TRBJ1-1; tentatively, D is TRBD1 (5 bases). Per germline, CDR1 GTSNPN and CDR2 SVGIG (reference sequence). The CDR3 is 13 residues long. V was shortened by 0 bases and J by 4 bases, with 9 bases between the two germline ends. CDR3 residues: CAWSVRGTTEAFF. As DNA, the CDR3 is TGTGCCTGGAGTGTAAGGGGTACCACTGAAGCTTTCTTT.

CDR3 sequence reads: CASSPASGTGDQPQHF. In nucleotides, the CDR3 is TGTGCCAGCAGCCCAGCTTCCGGGACAGGGGATCAGCCCCAGCATTTT. The chain is built from TRBV28 and TRBJ1-5; 10 positions agree with TRBD1. Unmatched junction bases numbered 10, after V lost 6 bases and J lost 5 bases. The CDR3 has 16 amino acids. CDR1 and CDR2 from the germline V gene are MDHEN and SYDVKM.

The chain is built from TRBV23-1 and TRBJ1-5; no clear D gene. TRBV23-1 is classed as an ORF, of uncertain function. V gave up 5 bases and J gave up 6 bases, with 14 bases separating them. The CDR3 sequence is 14 residues long. Written as DNA, the CDR3 is TGCGCCAGCAGTTCAATGGAGGGTGCTCAGCCCCAGCATTTT. Its protein product is CASSSMEGAQPQHF.

The J gene is TRBJ2-3, the V gene TRBV2; 8 bases agree with TRBD2. This CDR3 comprises 18 residues. The V gene end was trimmed by 4 bases and the J gene end by 0 bases; junction bases not matched to a gene: 12. CDR1 is SNHLY and CDR2 is FYNNEI in the germline V gene. The CDR3: CASSGSRVAGTSTDTQYF. CDR3 DNA sequence: TGTGCCAGCAGTGGAAGCAGGGTAGCGGGGACTAGCACAGATACGCAGTATTTT.

The chain recombines TRBV6-5 with TRBJ2-5; 8 positions agree with TRBD1. Gene TRBJ2-7 matches the end of the DNA better, so the J call may be wrong. CDR1 is MNHEY, CDR2 SVGAGI, per germline. CDR3 length equals 16 residues. The CDR3 DNA is TGTGCCAGCAGTTACTCGAACCGGGGACAGGCCTACGAGCAGTACTTC. Its translation is CASSYSNRGQAYEQYF.

V gene TRBV27 combines with J gene TRBJ2-3; 12 positions match TRBD2. The junction had 0 bases not matched to a gene; V was cut back by 5 bases and J by 0 bases. The CDR3 runs to 15 residues. Germline values: CDR1 MNHEY, CDR2 SMNVEV (reference sequence). The CDR3 sequence: CASSGTSGSTDTQYF. As DNA, the CDR3 is TGTGCCAGCAGTGGGACTAGCGGGAGCACAGATACGCAGTATTTT.

The genes are TRBV28 and TRBJ2-3; TRBD2 aligns across 14 bases. V lost 5 bases to trimming and J lost 0 bases; unmatched junction nucleotides: 10. Germline V gene lookup returns CDR1 MDHEN and CDR2 SYDVKM. The CDR3 contains 19 residues. DNA for the CDR3: TGTGCCAGCAGTCCATTGGGACTAGCGGGGGAAGCTAGCACAGATACGCAGTATTTT. Translated, it gives CASSPLGLAGEASTDTQYF.